Here is one TCR beta chain with its context. What it binds is not known. These data belong to a study of OX40 agonist ivuxolimab in advanced cancers. Background on the study: Patient treatment consisted of intravenous ivuxolimab administration every 2 weeks at 0.01 to 10 mg/kg.

Only in-frame clones appear in the TCRdb table, and some are missing; sequencing was by immunoSEQ multiplex PCR. The data hold 65,000 to 85,000 clones, with about 85% observed a single time. General observations from the study: At 0.1 to 3.0 mg/kg and by week 6, CD4+ and CD8+ T cells in the blood had expanded clonally.

Germline CDR1 and CDR2: SEHNR and FQNEAQ (reference sequence). Trimming removed 5 bases from V and 5 bases from J; junction bases left unmatched: 12. This CDR3 comprises 16 residues. Sampling times: baseline, cycle 4 day 1, cycle 7 day 1. The gene calls are TRBV7-9 and TRBJ2-5, with 9 bases that match TRBD2. The TCR was taken from an adult with an advanced solid tumor such as melanoma, head and neck, liver or kidney cancer. The sequencing used CD4+ or CD8+ T cells sorted from blood, collected in a trial of the OX40 agonist ivuxolimab. The CDR3 coding sequence is TGTGCCAGCAGCCCCATGGTGCGGCGGGAGGGGGAGACCCAGTACTTC. Amino acid sequence: CASSPMVRREGETQYF.